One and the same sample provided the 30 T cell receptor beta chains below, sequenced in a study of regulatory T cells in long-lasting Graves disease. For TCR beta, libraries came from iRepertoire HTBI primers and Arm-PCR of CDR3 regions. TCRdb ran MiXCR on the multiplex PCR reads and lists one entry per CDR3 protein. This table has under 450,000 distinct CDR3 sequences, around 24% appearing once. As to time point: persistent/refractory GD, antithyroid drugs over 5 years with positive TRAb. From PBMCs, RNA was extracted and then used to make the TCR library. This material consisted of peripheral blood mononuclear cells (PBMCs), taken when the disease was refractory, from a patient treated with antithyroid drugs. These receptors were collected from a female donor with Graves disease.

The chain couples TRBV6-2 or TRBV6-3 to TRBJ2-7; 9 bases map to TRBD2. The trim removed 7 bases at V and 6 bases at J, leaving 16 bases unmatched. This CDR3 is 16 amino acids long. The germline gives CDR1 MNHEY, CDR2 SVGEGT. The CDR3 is CASTDRTSERPREQYF. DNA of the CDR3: TGTGCCAGCACTGATAGGACTAGCGAGCGCCCCCGCGAGCAGTACTTC.

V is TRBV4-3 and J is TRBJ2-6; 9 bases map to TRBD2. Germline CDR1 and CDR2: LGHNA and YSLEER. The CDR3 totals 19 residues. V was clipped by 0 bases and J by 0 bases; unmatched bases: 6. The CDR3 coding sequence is TGCGCCAGCAGCCAAGATCGGACTAGCGTGGACTCTGGGGCCAACGTCCTGACTTTC. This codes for CASSQDRTSVDSGANVLTF.

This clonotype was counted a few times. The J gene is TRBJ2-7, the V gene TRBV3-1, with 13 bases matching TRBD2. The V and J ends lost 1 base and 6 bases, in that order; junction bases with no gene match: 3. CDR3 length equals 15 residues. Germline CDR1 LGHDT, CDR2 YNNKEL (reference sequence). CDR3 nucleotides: TGTGCCAGCAGCCAAGGGACTAGCGGGAGAATCGAGCAGTACTTC. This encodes CASSQGTSGRIEQYF.

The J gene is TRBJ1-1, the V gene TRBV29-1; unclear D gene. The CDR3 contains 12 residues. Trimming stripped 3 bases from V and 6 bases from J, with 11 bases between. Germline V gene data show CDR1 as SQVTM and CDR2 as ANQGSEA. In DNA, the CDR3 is TGCAGCGTTGACAACTCGGGAGCTGAAGCTTTCTTT. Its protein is CSVDNSGAEAFF. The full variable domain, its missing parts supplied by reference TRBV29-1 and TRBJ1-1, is SAVISQKPSRDICQRGTSLTIQCQVDSQVTMMFWYRQQPGQSLTLIATANQGSEATYESGFVIDKFPISRPNLTFSTLTVSNMSPEDSSIYLCSVDNSGAEAFFGQGTRLTVV.

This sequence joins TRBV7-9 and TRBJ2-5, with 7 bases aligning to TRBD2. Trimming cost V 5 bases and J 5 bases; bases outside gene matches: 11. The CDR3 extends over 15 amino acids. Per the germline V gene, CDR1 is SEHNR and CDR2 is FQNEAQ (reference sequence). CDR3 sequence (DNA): TGTGCCAGCAGCCCCGGGGGGATATCACAGGAGACCCAGTACTTC. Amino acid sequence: CASSPGGISQETQYF. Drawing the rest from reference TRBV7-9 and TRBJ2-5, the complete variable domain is DTGVSQNPRHKITKRGQNVTFRCDPISEHNRLYWYRQTLGQGPEFLTYFQNEAQLEKSRLLSDRFSAERPKGSFSTLEIQRTEQGDSAMYLCASSPGGISQETQYFGPGTRLLVL.

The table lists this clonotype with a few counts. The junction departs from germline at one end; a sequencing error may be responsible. The CDR3 is CASSPQGRLNTEASF. The CDR3 region has the DNA TGTGCCAGCTCACCACAGGGGAGGTTGAACACTGAAGCTTCCTTT. The rearrangement joins TRBV18 to TRBJ1-1, with a tentative D call TRBD1 (5 bases). The CDR3 is 15 residues long. The V gene's germline CDR1 is KGHSH and CDR2 LQKENI.

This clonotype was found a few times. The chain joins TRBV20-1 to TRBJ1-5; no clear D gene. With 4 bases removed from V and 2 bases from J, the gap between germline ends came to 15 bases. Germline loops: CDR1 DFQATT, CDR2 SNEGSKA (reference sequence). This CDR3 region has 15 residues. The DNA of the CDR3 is TGCAGTGCTAAATGGGGAGGGCAGGGCAATCAGCCCCAGCATTTT. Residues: CSAKWGGQGNQPQHF.

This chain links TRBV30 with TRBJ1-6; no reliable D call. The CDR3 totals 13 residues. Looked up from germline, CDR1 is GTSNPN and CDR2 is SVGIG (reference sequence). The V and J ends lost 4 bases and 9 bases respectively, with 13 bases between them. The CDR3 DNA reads TGTGCCTGGAAAAGGGAGGACGGTTCACCCCTCCACTTT. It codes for CAWKREDGSPLHF.

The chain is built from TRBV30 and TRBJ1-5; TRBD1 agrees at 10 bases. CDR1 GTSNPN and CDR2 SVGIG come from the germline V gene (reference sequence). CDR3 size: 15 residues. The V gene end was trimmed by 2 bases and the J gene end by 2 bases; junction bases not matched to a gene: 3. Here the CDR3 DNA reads TGTGCCTGGAGTCACGGGACAGGGGGCAATCAGCCCCAGCATTTT. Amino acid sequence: CAWSHGTGGNQPQHF. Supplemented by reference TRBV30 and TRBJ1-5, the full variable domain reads SQTIHQWPATLVQPVGSPLSLECTVEGTSNPNLYWYRQAAGRGLQLLFYSVGIGQISSEVPQNLSASRPQDRQFILSSKKLLLSDSGFYLCAWSHGTGGNQPQHFGDGTRLSIL.

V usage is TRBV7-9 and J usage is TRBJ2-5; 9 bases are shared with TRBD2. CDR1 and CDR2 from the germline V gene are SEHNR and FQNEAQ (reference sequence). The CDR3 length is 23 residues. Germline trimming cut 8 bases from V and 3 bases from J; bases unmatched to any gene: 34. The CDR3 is CASGSRGGAGLPSGERRKETQYF. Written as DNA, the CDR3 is TGTGCCAGCGGATCCAGAGGGGGAGCAGGGTTGCCTAGCGGGGAAAGAAGAAAAGAGACCCAGTACTTC.

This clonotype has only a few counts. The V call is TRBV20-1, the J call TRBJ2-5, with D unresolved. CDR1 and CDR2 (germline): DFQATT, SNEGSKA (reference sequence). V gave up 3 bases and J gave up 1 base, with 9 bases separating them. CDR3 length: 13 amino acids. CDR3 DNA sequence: TGCAGTGCTAGCGAAGGGTTCCAAGAGACCCAGTACTTC. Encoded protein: CSASEGFQETQYF.

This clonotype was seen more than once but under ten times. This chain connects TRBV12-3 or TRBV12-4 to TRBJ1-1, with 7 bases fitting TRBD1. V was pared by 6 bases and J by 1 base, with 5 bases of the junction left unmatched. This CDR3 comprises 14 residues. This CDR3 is CASRETGWNTEAFF. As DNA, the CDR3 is TGTGCCAGCAGAGAGACAGGGTGGAACACTGAAGCTTTCTTT.

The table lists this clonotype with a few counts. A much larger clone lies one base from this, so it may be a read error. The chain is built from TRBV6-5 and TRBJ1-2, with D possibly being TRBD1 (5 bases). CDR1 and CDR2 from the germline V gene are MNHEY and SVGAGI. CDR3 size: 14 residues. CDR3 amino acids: CASGYGQGGYGYTF. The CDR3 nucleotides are TGTGCCAGCGGTTACGGGCAGGGTGGCTATGGCTACACCTTC.

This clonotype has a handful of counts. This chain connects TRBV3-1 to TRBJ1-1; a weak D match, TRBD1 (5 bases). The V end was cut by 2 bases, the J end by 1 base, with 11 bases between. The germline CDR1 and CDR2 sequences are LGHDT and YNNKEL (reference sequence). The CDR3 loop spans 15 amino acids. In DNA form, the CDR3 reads TGTGCCAGCAGCCAAAACGTTCAGGGGAACACTGAAGCTTTCTTT. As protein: CASSQNVQGNTEAFF.

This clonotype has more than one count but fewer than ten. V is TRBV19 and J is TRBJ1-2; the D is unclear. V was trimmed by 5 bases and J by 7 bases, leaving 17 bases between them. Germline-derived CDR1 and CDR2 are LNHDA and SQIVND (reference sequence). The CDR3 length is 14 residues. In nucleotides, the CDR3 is TGTGCCAGTAGTGACGGGCGGCTTCTTGGTGGCTACACCTTC. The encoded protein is CASSDGRLLGGYTF.

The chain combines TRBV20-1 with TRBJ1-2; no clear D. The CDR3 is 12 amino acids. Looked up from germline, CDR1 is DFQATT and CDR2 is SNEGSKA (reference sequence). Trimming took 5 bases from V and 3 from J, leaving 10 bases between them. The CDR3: CSALYRDYGYTF. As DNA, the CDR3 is TGCAGTGCTCTTTATCGGGACTATGGCTACACCTTC.

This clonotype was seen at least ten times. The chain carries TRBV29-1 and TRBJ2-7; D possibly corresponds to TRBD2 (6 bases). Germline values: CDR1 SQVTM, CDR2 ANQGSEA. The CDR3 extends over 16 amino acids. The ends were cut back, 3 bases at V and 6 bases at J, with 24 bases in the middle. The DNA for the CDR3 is TGCAGCGTTGAGGGGTATTCGCGGGGACGCCCCGGCGAGCAGTACTTC. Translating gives CSVEGYSRGRPGEQYF.

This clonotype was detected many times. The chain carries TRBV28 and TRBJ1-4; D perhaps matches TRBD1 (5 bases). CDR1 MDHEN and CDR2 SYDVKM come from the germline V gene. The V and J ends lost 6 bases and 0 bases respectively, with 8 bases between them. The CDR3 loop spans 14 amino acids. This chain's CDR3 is CASRQTATNEKLFF. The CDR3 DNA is TGTGCCAGCAGACAGACAGCAACTAATGAAAAACTGTTTTTT.

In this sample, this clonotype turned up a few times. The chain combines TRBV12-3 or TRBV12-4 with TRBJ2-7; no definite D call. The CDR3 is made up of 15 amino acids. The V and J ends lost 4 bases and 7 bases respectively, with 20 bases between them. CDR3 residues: CASSSHRAPMEEQYF. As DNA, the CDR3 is TGTGCCAGCAGTTCACACCGGGCCCCAATGGAGGAGCAGTACTTC.

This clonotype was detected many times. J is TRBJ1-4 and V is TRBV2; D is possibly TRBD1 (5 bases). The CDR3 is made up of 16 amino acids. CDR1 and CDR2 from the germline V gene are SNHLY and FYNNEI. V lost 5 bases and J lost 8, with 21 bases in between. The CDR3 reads CASSKLGTAGGEKLFF. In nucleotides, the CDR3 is TGTGCCAGCAGTAAACTGGGGACTGCCGGAGGGGAAAAACTGTTTTTT.

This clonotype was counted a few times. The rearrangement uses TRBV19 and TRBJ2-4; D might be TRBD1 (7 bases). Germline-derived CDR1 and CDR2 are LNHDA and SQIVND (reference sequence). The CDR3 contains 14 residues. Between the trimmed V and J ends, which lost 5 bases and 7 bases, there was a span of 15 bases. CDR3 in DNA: TGTGCCAGTAGTCCCGATCCAGGGGGGAACATTCAGTACTTC. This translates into CASSPDPGGNIQYF.

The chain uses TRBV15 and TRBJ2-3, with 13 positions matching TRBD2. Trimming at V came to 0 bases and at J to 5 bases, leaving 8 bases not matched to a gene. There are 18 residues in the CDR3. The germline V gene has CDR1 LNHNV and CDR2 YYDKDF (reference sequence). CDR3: CATSRDSGLAGVRDTQYF. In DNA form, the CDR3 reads TGTGCCACCAGCAGAGATTCCGGACTAGCGGGAGTACGAGATACGCAGTATTTT.

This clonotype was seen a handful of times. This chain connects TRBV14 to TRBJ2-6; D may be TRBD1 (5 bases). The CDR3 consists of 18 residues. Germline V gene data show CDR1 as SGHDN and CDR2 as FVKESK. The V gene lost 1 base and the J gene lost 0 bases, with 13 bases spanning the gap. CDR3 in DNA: TGTGCCAGCAGCCAAGGGGGTCCAGGGTTCTCTGGGGCCAACGTCCTGACTTTC. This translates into CASSQGGPGFSGANVLTF.

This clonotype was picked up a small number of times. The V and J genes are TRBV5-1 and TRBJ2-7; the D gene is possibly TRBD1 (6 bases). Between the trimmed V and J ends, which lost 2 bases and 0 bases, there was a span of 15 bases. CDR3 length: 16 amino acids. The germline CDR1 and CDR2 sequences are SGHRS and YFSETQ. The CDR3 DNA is TGCGCCAGCAGCTTACGACCGGGACAAGTCTCCTACGAGCAGTACTTC. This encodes CASSLRPGQVSYEQYF. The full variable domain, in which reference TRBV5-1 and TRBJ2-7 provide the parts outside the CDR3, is KAGVTQTPRYLIKTRGQQVTLSCSPISGHRSVSWYQQTPGQGLQFLFEYFSETQRNKGNFPGRFSGRQFSNSRSEMNVSTLELGDSALYLCASSLRPGQVSYEQYFGPGTRLTVT.

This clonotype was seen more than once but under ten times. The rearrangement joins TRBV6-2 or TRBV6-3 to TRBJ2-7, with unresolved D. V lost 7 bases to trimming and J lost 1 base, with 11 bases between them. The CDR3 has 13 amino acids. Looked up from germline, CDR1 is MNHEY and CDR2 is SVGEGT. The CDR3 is CASTFSASYEQYF. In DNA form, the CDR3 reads TGTGCCAGCACCTTCTCAGCGTCCTACGAGCAGTACTTC.

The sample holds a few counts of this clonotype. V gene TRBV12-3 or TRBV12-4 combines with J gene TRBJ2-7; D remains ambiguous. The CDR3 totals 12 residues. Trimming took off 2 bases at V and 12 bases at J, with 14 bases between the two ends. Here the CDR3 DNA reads TGTGCCAGCAGTTTATTGTTAATACGATTGTACTTC. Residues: CASSLLLIRLYF.

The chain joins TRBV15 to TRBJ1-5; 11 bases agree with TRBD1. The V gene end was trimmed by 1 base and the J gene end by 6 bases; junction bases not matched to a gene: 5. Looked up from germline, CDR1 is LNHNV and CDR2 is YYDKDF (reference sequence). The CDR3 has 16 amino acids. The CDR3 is CATSRVGTGGSQPQHF. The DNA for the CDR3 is TGTGCCACCAGCAGAGTAGGGACAGGGGGGAGTCAGCCCCAGCATTTT.

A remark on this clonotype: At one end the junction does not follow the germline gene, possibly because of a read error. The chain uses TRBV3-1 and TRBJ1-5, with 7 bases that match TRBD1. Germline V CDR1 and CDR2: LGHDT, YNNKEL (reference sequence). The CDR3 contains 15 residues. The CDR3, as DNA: TGTGCCTGCAGCCCAGGCACAGGGGGCAATCAGCCCCAGCATTTT. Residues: CACSPGTGGNQPQHF.

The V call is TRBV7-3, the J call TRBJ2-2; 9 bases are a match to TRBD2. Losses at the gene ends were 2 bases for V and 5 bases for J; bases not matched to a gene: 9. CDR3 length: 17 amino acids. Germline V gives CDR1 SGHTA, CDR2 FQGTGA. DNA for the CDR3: TGTGCCAGCAGCTTATCTGCGGGAGGGCCCAGAACCGGGGAGCTGTTTTTT. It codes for CASSLSAGGPRTGELFF.

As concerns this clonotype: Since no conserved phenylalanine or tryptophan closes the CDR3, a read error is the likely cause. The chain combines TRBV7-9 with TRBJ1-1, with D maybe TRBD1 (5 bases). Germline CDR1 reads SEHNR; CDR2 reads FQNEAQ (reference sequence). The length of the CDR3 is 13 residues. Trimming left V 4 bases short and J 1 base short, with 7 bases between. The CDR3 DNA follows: TGTGCCAGCAGCTCAACAGGGAACACTGAAGCTTTCTCT. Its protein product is CASSSTGNTEAFS.